The present entry profiles one T cell receptor (beta chain) with its context. The germline gives CDR1 SNHLY, CDR2 FYNNEI. Trimming pared 8 bases from V and 2 bases from J, leaving 14 bases between. This CDR3 has 14 residues. The data are from a study of T-cell reconstitution after alpha-beta-depleted transplantation in children. Unique molecular identifiers tagged the TCRbeta library. Via MiXCR, TCRdb re-called the PCR reads, giving one row per CDR3 protein. The sample lists some 600,000 distinct CDR3 sequences; approximately 15% were seen once. The receptor was derived from a human donor who donated a stem cell graft to a child with acute myeloid leukemia. This chain joins TRBV2 and TRBJ2-3, with D perhaps matching TRBD1 or TRBD2 (5 bases each). The material was PBMCs from the stem cell graft donor, obtained from the stem cell graft. The CDR3 DNA is TGTGCCAGCCATCTCCGGGGCGTCACAGATACGCAGTATTTT. This codes for CASHLRGVTDTQYF.